This T cell receptor beta chain was found in a study of cytomegalovirus exposure and HLA in healthy donors. This clone was recorded a few times. Primers included in the PCR were 60 Vbeta and 13 Jbeta primers. TCRdb keeps only in-frame clones here, not all; method: immunoSEQ multiplex PCR. The table includes 150,000 to 200,000 clones, roughly 80% detected once. The CDR3 contains 18 residues. Germline assignment: CDR1 MGHRA and CDR2 YSYEKL. Trimming cost V 7 bases and J 3 bases; bases outside gene matches: 14. The sequence was obtained from a girl between 10 and 17 years old in good health and CMV-seropositive. The chain has TRBV4-1 and TRBJ1-6; 8 bases are a match to TRBD1. The specimen was PBMCs. In nucleotides, the CDR3 is TGCGCCAGCAACCTGAGGATGAAGGACAGGGTCTATAATTCACCCCTCCACTTT. Residues: CASNLRMKDRVYNSPLHF.